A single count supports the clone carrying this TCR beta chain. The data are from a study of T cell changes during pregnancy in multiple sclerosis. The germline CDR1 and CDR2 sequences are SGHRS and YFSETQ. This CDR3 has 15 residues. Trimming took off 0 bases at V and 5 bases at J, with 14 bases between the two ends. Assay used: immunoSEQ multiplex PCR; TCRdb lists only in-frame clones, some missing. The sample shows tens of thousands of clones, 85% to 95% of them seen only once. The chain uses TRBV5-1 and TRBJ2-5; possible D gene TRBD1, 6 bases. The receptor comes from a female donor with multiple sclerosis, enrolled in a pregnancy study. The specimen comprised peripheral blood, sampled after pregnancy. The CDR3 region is CASSLDHRVEETQYF. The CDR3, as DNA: TGCGCCAGCAGCTTGGACCACAGGGTGGAGGAGACCCAGTACTTC.